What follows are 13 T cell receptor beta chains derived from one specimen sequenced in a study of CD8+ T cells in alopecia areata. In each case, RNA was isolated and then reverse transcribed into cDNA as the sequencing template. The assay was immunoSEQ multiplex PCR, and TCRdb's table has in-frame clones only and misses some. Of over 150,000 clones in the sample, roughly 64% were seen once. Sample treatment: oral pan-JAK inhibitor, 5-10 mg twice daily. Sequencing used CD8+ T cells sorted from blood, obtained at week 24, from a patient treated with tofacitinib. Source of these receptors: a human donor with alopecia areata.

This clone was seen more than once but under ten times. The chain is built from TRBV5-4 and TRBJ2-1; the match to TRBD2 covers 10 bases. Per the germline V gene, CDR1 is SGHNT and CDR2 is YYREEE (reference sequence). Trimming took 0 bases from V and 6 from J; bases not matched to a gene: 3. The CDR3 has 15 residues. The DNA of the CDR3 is TGTGCCAGCAGCTTGGGGGTAGCGGGGGGCAATGAGCAGTTCTTC. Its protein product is CASSLGVAGGNEQFF. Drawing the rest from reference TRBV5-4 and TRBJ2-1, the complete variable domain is ETGVTQSPTHLIKTRGQQVTLRCSSQSGHNTVSWYQQALGQGPQFIFQYYREEENGRGNFPPRFSGLQFPNYSSELNVNALELDDSALYLCASSLGVAGGNEQFFGPGTRLTVL.

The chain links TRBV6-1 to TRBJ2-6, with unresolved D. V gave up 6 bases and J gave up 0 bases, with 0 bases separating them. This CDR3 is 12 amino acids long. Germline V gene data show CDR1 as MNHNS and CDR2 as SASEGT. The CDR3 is CASSSGANVLTF. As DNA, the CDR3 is TGTGCCAGCAGCTCTGGGGCCAACGTCCTGACTTTC.

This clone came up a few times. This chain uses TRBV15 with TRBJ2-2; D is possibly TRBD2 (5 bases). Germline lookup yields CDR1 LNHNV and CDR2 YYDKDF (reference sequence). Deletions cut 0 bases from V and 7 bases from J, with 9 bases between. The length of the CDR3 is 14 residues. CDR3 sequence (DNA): TGTGCCACCAGCAGAGAGAGGGAGCTCGGGGAGCTGTTTTTT. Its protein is CATSRERELGELFF.

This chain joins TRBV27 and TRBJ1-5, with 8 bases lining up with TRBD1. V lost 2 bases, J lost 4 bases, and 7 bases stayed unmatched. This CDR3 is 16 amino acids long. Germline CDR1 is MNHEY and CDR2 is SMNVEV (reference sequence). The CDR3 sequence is CASSLGGQARNQPQHF. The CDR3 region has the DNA TGTGCCAGCAGTTTAGGGGGACAGGCTAGGAATCAGCCCCAGCATTTT.

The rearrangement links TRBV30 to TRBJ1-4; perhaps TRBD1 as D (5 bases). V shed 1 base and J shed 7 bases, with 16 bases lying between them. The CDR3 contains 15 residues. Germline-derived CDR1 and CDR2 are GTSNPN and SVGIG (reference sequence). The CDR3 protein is CAWSGSWGVGEKLFF. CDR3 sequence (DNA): TGTGCCTGGAGTGGTAGTTGGGGGGTTGGTGAAAAACTGTTTTTT.

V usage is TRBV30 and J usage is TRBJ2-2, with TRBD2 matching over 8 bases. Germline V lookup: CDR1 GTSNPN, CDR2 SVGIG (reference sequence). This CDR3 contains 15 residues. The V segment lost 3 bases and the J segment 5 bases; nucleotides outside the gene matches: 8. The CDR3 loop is CAWSATGGATGELFF. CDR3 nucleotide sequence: TGTGCCTGGAGCGCCACGGGGGGGGCGACCGGGGAGCTGTTTTTT.

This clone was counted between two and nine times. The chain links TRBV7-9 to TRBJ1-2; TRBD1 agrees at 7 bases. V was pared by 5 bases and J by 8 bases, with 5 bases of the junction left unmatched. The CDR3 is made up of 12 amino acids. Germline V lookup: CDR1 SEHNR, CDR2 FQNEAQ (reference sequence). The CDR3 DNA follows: TGTGCCAGCAGCCCGACAGGGTCGGGCTACACCTTC. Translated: CASSPTGSGYTF.

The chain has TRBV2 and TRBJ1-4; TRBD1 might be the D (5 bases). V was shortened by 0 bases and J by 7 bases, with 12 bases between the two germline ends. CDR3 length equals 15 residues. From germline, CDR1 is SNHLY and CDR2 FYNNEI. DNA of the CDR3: TGTGCCAGCAGTGAAGCGCGAGGAGGGACTGAAAAACTGTTTTTT. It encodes CASSEARGGTEKLFF.

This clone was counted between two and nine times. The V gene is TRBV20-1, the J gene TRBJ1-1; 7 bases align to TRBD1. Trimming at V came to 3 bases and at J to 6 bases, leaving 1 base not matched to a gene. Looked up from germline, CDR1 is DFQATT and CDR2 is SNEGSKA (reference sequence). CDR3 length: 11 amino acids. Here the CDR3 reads CSASRGAEAFF. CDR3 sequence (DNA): TGCAGTGCTAGCAGGGGGGCTGAAGCTTTCTTT.

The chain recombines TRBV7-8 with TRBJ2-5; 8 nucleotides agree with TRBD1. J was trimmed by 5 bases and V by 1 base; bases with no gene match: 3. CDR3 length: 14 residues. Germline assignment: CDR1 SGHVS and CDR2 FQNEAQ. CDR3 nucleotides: TGTGCCAGCAGCTTAGGCAGGGGGCCTGAGACCCAGTACTTC. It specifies CASSLGRGPETQYF.

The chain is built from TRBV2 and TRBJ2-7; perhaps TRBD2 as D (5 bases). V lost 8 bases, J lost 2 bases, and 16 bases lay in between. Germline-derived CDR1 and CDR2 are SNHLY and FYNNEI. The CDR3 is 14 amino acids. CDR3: CASDRGSFAYEQYF. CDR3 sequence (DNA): TGTGCCAGCGACCGGGGATCCTTTGCCTACGAGCAGTACTTC.

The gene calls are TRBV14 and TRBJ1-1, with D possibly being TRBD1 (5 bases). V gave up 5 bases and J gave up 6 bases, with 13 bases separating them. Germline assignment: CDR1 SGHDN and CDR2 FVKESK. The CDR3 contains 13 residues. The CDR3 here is CASSYSRGSEAFF. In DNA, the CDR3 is TGTGCCAGCAGCTATTCGAGGGGCTCTGAAGCTTTCTTT.

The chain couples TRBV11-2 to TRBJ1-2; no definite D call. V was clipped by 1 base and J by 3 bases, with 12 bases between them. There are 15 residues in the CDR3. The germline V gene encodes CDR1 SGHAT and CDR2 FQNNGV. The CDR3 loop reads CASSLAPRWDYGYTF. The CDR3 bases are TGTGCCAGCAGCTTAGCCCCGAGGTGGGACTATGGCTACACCTTC. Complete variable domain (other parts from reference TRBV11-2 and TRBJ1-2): EAGVAQSPRYKIIEKRQSVAFWCNPISGHATLYWYQQILGQGPKLLIQFQNNGVVDDSQLPKDRFSAERLKGVDSTLKIQPAKLEDSAVYLCASSLAPRWDYGYTFGSGTRLTVV.